A single sample gave rise to the 5 T cell receptor beta chains below, sequenced in a study of cytomegalovirus exposure and HLA in healthy donors. Both 60 Vbeta primers and 13 Jbeta primers went into the PCR. Clones were sequenced by immunoSEQ multiplex PCR, and TCRdb holds only the in-frame ones, with some missing. This table has 30,000 to 40,000 clones, approximately 70% appearing once. The specimen sequenced was PBMCs. These receptors were obtained from a middle-aged man in good health and CMV-seronegative.

The chain has TRBV25-1 and TRBJ1-1, with 7 nucleotides matching TRBD1. Trimming cost V 4 bases and J 0 bases; bases outside gene matches: 5. This CDR3 contains 15 residues. Germline-derived CDR1 and CDR2 are MGHDK and SYGVNS. This CDR3 reads CASSAAGGLNTEAFF. The CDR3 DNA reads TGTGCCAGCAGTGCCGCAGGGGGTCTGAACACTGAAGCTTTCTTT.

The chain links TRBV6-6 to TRBJ2-5; D unclear. The J call may be wrong; the DNA end is better matched by TRBJ2-7. CDR1 is MNHNY, CDR2 SVGAGI, per germline (reference sequence). The CDR3 covers 12 residues. The CDR3 nucleotides are TGTGCCAGCAGTGGGGACTCCTACGAGCAGTACTTC. It yields the protein CASSGDSYEQYF.

This chain uses TRBV30 with TRBJ2-7, with TRBD1 matching over 10 bases. The CDR3 spans 15 residues. After removal of 6 bases from V and 7 bases from J, the junction contained 15 bases not matched to a gene. Germline CDR1 is GTSNPN and CDR2 is SVGIG (reference sequence). This CDR3 reads CACSSPGQGRKEQYF. The CDR3 DNA reads TGTGCCTGCTCGAGTCCGGGACAGGGGAGGAAGGAGCAGTACTTC.

The chain has TRBV5-6 and TRBJ2-2; perhaps TRBD2 as D (6 bases). The V end lost 4 bases, the J end lost 7 bases, and 11 bases lay between the germline ends. The CDR3 is made up of 13 amino acids. The germline gives CDR1 SGHDT, CDR2 YYEEEE. CDR3 DNA sequence: TGTGCCAGCAGCGCGGGGACGAGCGGGGAGCTGTTTTTT. Protein: CASSAGTSGELFF.

The V gene is TRBV5-4, the J gene TRBJ2-7, with TRBD1 as a possible D gene (6 bases). From germline, CDR1 is SGHNT and CDR2 YYREEE (reference sequence). The CDR3 spans 16 residues. V lost 4 bases to trimming and J lost 0 bases, with 17 bases between them. The CDR3 DNA reads as TGTGCCAGCAGCGGGTCACCGGGACACCACTCCTACGAGCAGTACTTC. It is translated as CASSGSPGHHSYEQYF. The full variable domain, in which reference TRBV5-4 and TRBJ2-7 provide the parts outside the CDR3, is ETGVTQSPTHLIKTRGQQVTLRCSSQSGHNTVSWYQQALGQGPQFIFQYYREEENGRGNFPPRFSGLQFPNYSSELNVNALELDDSALYLCASSGSPGHHSYEQYFGPGTRLTVT.